Detailed here is one T cell receptor (beta chain). This CDR3 has 14 residues. Deletions cut 0 bases from V and 8 bases from J, with 13 bases between. CDR1 is MNHEY, CDR2 SVGAGI, per germline. This sample is drawn from a study of glioma-infiltrating T cells after dendritic cell vaccination. Some clones are missing from TCRdb's copy, which holds only in-frame ones; the method was immunoSEQ multiplex PCR. The data contain about 96,000 clones, around 80% of them singletons. This specimen was blood, taken before dendritic cell vaccination. The sequence was obtained from a human donor with glioblastoma. The chain carries TRBV6-5 and TRBJ1-2, with a weak D call TRBD1 (5 bases). As DNA, the CDR3 is TGTGCCAGCAGTTACTCCGAGGGAGGGGTAGGCTACACCTTC. Translating it yields CASSYSEGGVGYTF.